This entry lists 22 T cell receptor beta chains sequenced from one sample in a study of cytomegalovirus exposure and HLA in healthy donors. Use of 60 Vbeta and 13 Jbeta primers characterized the PCR. Method: immunoSEQ multiplex PCR; TCRdb's copy keeps in-frame clones and lacks some. The sample contains around 150,000 clones, about 78% of which appear only once. The specimen was PBMCs. Receptor source: a male donor in good health and CMV-seronegative.

V usage is TRBV7-9 and J usage is TRBJ2-1; perhaps TRBD2 as D (6 bases). CDR1 SEHNR and CDR2 FQNEAQ come from the germline V gene (reference sequence). The CDR3 length is 15 residues. Trimming cost V 2 bases and J 3 bases, with 11 bases left between them. CDR3 residues: CASSLPGTGYNEQFF. The DNA of the CDR3 is TGTGCCAGCAGCTTACCCGGGACTGGCTACAATGAGCAGTTCTTC.

The V call is TRBV5-1, the J call TRBJ1-2, with D possibly TRBD1 on 5 matching bases. Trimming shortened V by 3 bases and J by 10 bases, and 16 bases separated the two germline ends. The CDR3 loop spans 13 amino acids. The germline V gene has CDR1 SGHRS and CDR2 YFSETQ. In DNA form, the CDR3 reads TGCGCCAGCAGCTCTGACAGCTCCTCTTACTACACCTTC. This encodes CASSSDSSSYYTF. Looking up the rest from reference TRBV5-1 and TRBJ1-2 gives the full variable domain: KAGVTQTPRYLIKTRGQQVTLSCSPISGHRSVSWYQQTPGQGLQFLFEYFSETQRNKGNFPGRFSGRQFSNSRSEMNVSTLELGDSALYLCASSSDSSSYYTFGSGTRLTVV.

This clone was observed a handful of times. The chain carries TRBV5-6 and TRBJ1-1, with a weak D call TRBD1 (6 bases). CDR3 length equals 15 residues. V dropped 4 bases and J dropped 5 bases, with 18 bases sitting between them. The V gene's germline CDR1 is SGHDT and CDR2 YYEEEE. Written as DNA, the CDR3 is TGTGCCAGCAGCGTTAACAGGGACCGTCGGACTGAAGCTTTCTTT. As protein: CASSVNRDRRTEAFF.

This chain uses TRBV10-3 with TRBJ2-3; D gene ambiguous. The CDR3 length is 15 residues. Trimming removed 4 bases from V and 1 base from J, with 12 bases in between. The germline V gene encodes CDR1 ENHRY and CDR2 SYGVKD. In DNA form, the CDR3 reads TGTGCCATCAGTGTCTCTACCCGTCGCACAGATACGCAGTATTTT. Translating gives CAISVSTRRTDTQYF.

This clone has a single count. This chain connects TRBV6-5 to TRBJ2-1, with a tentative D call TRBD2 (5 bases). Deletions cut 4 bases from V and 2 bases from J, with 9 bases between. The CDR3 is 14 amino acids. Germline V gives CDR1 MNHEY, CDR2 SVGAGI. CDR3 sequence: CASSLQAAYNEQFF. CDR3 nucleotide sequence: TGTGCCAGCAGTTTGCAAGCGGCCTACAATGAGCAGTTCTTC.

This chain links TRBV9 with TRBJ2-1; 7 nucleotides agree with TRBD2. The CDR3 contains 15 residues. Germline V gene sequence: CDR1 SGDLS, CDR2 YYNGEE. The V and J ends lost 2 bases and 6 bases, in that order; junction bases with no gene match: 8. The CDR3 protein is CASSVQRGALNEQFF. The CDR3 DNA is TGTGCCAGCAGCGTCCAGCGGGGAGCCCTCAATGAGCAGTTCTTC.

The gene calls are TRBV27 and TRBJ2-1; 9 bases map to TRBD2. Germline CDR1 and CDR2: MNHEY and SMNVEV (reference sequence). This CDR3 is built from 16 residues. The V and J ends lost 3 bases and 3 bases, in that order; junction bases with no gene match: 6. This chain's CDR3 is CASSFGASGIYNEQFF. The DNA of the CDR3 is TGTGCCAGCAGTTTTGGAGCTAGCGGGATCTACAATGAGCAGTTCTTC.

The chain combines TRBV9 with TRBJ2-7; 10 bases are shared with TRBD2. The CDR3 is 14 residues long. V lost 3 bases to trimming and J lost 6 bases; unmatched junction nucleotides: 6. Germline-derived CDR1 and CDR2 are SGDLS and YYNGEE. In nucleotides, the CDR3 is TGTGCCAGCAGCGGGGCAGCGGGAGGGCTCGAGCAGTACTTC. Residues: CASSGAAGGLEQYF.

This clone has just a few counts. One end of the junction fails to match germline, which may point to a read error. This chain connects TRBV5-4 to TRBJ2-7, with D unresolved. CDR1 is SGHNT, CDR2 YYREEE, per germline (reference sequence). The CDR3 is made up of 14 amino acids. Here the CDR3 DNA reads TGTGCCAGCAGCTGGATGGGCCTTTCCTCCGAGCAGTACTTC. Its translation: CASSWMGLSSEQYF. Based on the CDR3 plus reference TRBV5-4 and TRBJ2-7, the full variable domain is ETGVTQSPTHLIKTRGQQVTLRCSSQSGHNTVSWYQQALGQGPQFIFQYYREEENGRGNFPPRFSGLQFPNYSSELNVNALELDDSALYLCASSWMGLSSEQYFGPGTRLTVT.

The V call is TRBV7-9, the J call TRBJ1-1; 9 bases align to TRBD1. V lost 4 bases, J lost 9 bases, and 18 bases stayed unmatched. In germline, CDR1 is SEHNR, CDR2 FQNEAQ (reference sequence). The CDR3 has 17 residues. The CDR3, as DNA: TGTGCCAGCAGCTCGACCCGGGACAGGGAGGGATATACGAAAGCTTTCTTT. Protein product: CASSSTRDREGYTKAFF.

This clone appeared a few times. The genes are TRBV7-9 and TRBJ1-4; 7 nucleotides agree with TRBD1. Germline CDR1 is SEHNR and CDR2 is FQNEAQ (reference sequence). CDR3 length equals 15 residues. V shed 7 bases and J 4 bases; nucleotides not matched to a gene: 9. In DNA form, the CDR3 reads TGTGCCAGCATCAAATCCCGGGACAGTAATGAAAAACTGTTTTTT. This sequence encodes CASIKSRDSNEKLFF.

This chain uses TRBV7-2 with TRBJ1-1; 7 bases match TRBD1. After removal of 5 bases from V and 1 base from J, the junction contained 1 base not matched to a gene. Germline V gene lookup returns CDR1 SGHTA and CDR2 FQGNSA. This CDR3 has 13 amino acids. CDR3 DNA sequence: TGTGCCAGCAGCCGACAGGGGAACACTGAAGCTTTCTTT. It translates to CASSRQGNTEAFF.

As DNA, the CDR3 is TGTGCCAGCAGTGATGAGACAGGAGGTCCCTCTGGAAACACCATATATTTT. This gives the protein CASSDETGGPSGNTIYF. The chain combines TRBV25-1 with TRBJ1-3; perhaps TRBD1 as D (6 bases). CDR1 MGHDK and CDR2 SYGVNS come from the germline V gene. CDR3 length: 17 amino acids. V lost 3 bases and J lost 0, with 15 bases in between.

The chain combines TRBV5-4 with TRBJ1-2; D gene ambiguous. The CDR3 has 15 residues. Germline V gene sequence: CDR1 SGHNT, CDR2 YYREEE (reference sequence). V was pared by 0 bases and J by 0 bases, with 9 bases between. CDR3 protein: CASSLETAANYGYTF. CDR3 coding DNA: TGTGCCAGCAGCTTGGAAACAGCAGCTAACTATGGCTACACCTTC.

The chain carries TRBV10-3 and TRBJ1-6; weak D call: TRBD1 (5 bases). Looked up from germline, CDR1 is ENHRY and CDR2 is SYGVKD. CDR3 length: 17 residues. V was cut by 0 bases and J by 7 bases, with 16 bases left in between. CDR3 in amino acids: CAISESVAGSGNSPLHF. The DNA of the CDR3 is TGTGCCATCAGTGAGTCGGTGGCAGGGTCCGGGAATTCACCCCTCCACTTT.

CDR3 sequence: CASSLARGPYEQYF. CDR3 DNA: TGCGCCAGCAGCTTGGCAAGGGGGCCCTACGAGCAGTACTTC. The chain combines TRBV5-1 with TRBJ2-7; TRBD1 matches at 7 bases. V dropped 0 bases and J dropped 2; count of bases not matched to a gene: 2. The CDR3 is 14 amino acids. CDR1 is SGHRS, CDR2 YFSETQ, per germline.

This clone showed up just a few times. This chain uses TRBV4-1 with TRBJ2-1; 9 bases line up with TRBD1. Germline V lookup: CDR1 MGHRA, CDR2 YSYEKL. J was trimmed by 15 bases and V by 3 bases; bases with no gene match: 6. The CDR3 has 12 residues. In DNA form, the CDR3 reads TGCGCCAGCAGCCACATGAGGACAGGGGTGTTCTTC. This gives the protein CASSHMRTGVFF.

The rearrangement uses TRBV6-5 and TRBJ1-2; 7 bases agree with TRBD1. The CDR3 is made up of 15 amino acids. V was pared by 3 bases and J by 0 bases, with 4 bases of the junction left unmatched. CDR1 is MNHEY, CDR2 SVGAGI, per germline. In DNA, the CDR3 is TGTGCCAGCAGTTATGGGACAGAAGCTAACTATGGCTACACCTTC. It encodes CASSYGTEANYGYTF.

This clone was seen a few times. This chain joins TRBV7-3 and TRBJ2-1, with D maybe TRBD2 (5 bases). Trimming took 5 bases from V and 5 from J, leaving 10 bases between them. The CDR3 loop spans 13 amino acids. The germline CDR1 and CDR2 sequences are SGHTA and FQGTGA. The CDR3 reads CASSPGLDNEQFF. CDR3 nucleotide sequence: TGTGCCAGCAGCCCCGGACTTGACAATGAGCAGTTCTTC. Supplemented by reference TRBV7-3 and TRBJ2-1, the full variable domain reads GAGVSQTPSNKVTEKGKYVELRCDPISGHTALYWYRQSLGQGPEFLIYFQGTGAADDSGLPNDRFFAVRPEGSVSTLKIQRTERGDSAVYLCASSPGLDNEQFFGPGTRLTVL.

V gene TRBV7-2 combines with J gene TRBJ2-3; no clear D gene. Deletions cut 3 bases from V and 6 bases from J, with 7 bases between. Looked up from germline, CDR1 is SGHTA and CDR2 is FQGNSA. The CDR3 totals 12 residues. The CDR3 loop is CASSLQADTQYF. Written as DNA, the CDR3 is TGTGCCAGCAGCTTGCAAGCGGATACGCAGTATTTT.

CDR3 nucleotides: TGTGCCAGCTCACCTGTAGGGGAGGGCACTGAAGCTTTCTTT. Its translation: CASSPVGEGTEAFF. The V and J genes are TRBV18 and TRBJ1-1; D might be TRBD1 (5 bases). Germline assignment: CDR1 KGHSH and CDR2 LQKENI. Between the trimmed V and J ends, which lost 3 bases and 4 bases, there was a span of 12 bases. CDR3 size: 14 residues.

This sequence joins TRBV4-3 and TRBJ2-5; 15 nucleotides line up with TRBD2. Germline CDR1 LGHNA, CDR2 YSLEER. There are 16 residues in the CDR3. Unmatched junction bases numbered 4, after V lost 3 bases and J lost 5 bases. The CDR3 protein is CASSQGLAGGLETQYF. CDR3 nucleotides: TGCGCCAGCAGCCAGGGACTAGCGGGGGGTTTGGAGACCCAGTACTTC.